The present T cell receptor beta chain was sequenced within a study of control samples from healthy donors and cancer patients (dated by TCRdb to 2019 to 2021). With regard to this clone: No cognate antigen has been identified for it. No base qualities exist here, and no much larger clone lies one base off it.

The CDR3 runs 13 residues from the cysteine to the phenylalanine. The DNA shown is the 39-base CDR3, in frame from base 1. V was cut back by 8 bases and J by 4 bases, leaving a gap of 14 bases between them. The germline V gene yields SNHLY for CDR1 and FYNNEI for CDR2. Preparation of the library involved the immunoSEQ multiplex PCR assay. TCRdb provides this immuneACCESS table in a form limited to in-frame rearrangements. Some clones are lacking; in checked studies, under half of them reflect an unresolved V gene, and why the rest are absent is not known. The sample contains more than 75,000 clones, over 85% of them found a single time. Clones ranked in the top ten supply 4.5% to 7% of the sample.

The TCR was taken from a man aged 45-65 years in good health. Specimen: blood. The chain couples TRBV2 to TRBJ2-5, and TRBD2 may be the D gene, going by 5 matching bases. The bases read TGTGCCAGCCGAGGTGGGAGAGGAGAGACCCAGTACTTC. Translated, it reads CASRGGRGETQYF.